This T cell receptor beta chain was sequenced during a study of blood T cell repertoires in COVID-19. Study context: PBMCs, B-cell-depleted T cells, or T cells were the source of the cDNA or gDNA that made up the material.

As handled by the study authors: Reference gene primers were amplified, and this amplification served to estimate nucleated cell counts. Produced via immunoSEQ multiplex PCR; TCRdb's table is partial and in-frame only. D and trimming come from the DNA, and the V and J calls and clone size come from that table. The data show about 310,000 clones, 89% seen once. The CDR3 is made up of 16 amino acids. V lost 4 bases, J lost 0 bases, and 6 bases stayed unmatched. The V gene's germline CDR1 is SGHKS and CDR2 YYEKEE (reference sequence). The chain recombines TRBV5-5 with TRBJ2-7; 11 bases match TRBD2. The sample taken for sequencing was PBMCs or T cells enriched from blood (not recorded which). The sequence derives from a woman aged 40 to 50 who had recovered from COVID-19. CDR3 bases: TGTGCCAGCAGCCCTGGACTAGCGGGCACCTCCTACGAGCAGTACTTC. The encoded protein is CASSPGLAGTSYEQYF.